This T cell receptor (beta chain) stems from a study of cytomegalovirus exposure and HLA in healthy donors. Across the whole study: A previous analysis identified around 120 million unique TCR beta sequences derived from about 180 million T cells. Findings of the study overall: Later on, a genetic analysis was performed. It linked a missense variant in DCLRE1C with V- and J-gene trimming of TCR beta. Specificity for CMV antigens was confirmed in vitro for a few of the CMV-associated chains. Further analysis, carried out later, found HLA-associated TCR beta chains more clonally expanded than equally common other chains.

13 Jbeta primers and 60 Vbeta primers were used for the PCR. Assay: immunoSEQ multiplex PCR; the TCRdb copy retains only in-frame clones and omits some. The sample consists of under 130,000 clones, 60% to 85% of them appearing once. Points on this clone: Its target is unknown.

Germline V lookup: CDR1 MDHEN, CDR2 SYDVKM. The CDR3 is 12 amino acids. The sequence was collected from a man aged 45-60 years in good health and CMV-seropositive. Input material: PBMCs. The rearrangement links TRBV28 to TRBJ2-5; no definite D call. TRBJ2-7 explains the end of the DNA better; the J call may be wrong. CDR3 amino acids: CASSSPRYEQYF. The CDR3 nucleotides are TGTGCCAGCAGTTCCCCGCGCTACGAGCAGTACTTC.